Listed below are T cell receptor beta chains from one sample, sequenced in a study of T cell repertoires in cytomegalovirus infection. TCRdb fed the reads into MiXCR, producing one record per CDR3 protein. This table has fewer than 550,000 distinct CDR3 sequences, about a third appearing once. Sequences were obtained from PBMCs. These receptors originate from a human donor in good health (CMV status not recorded). Some clones in this sample may be carry-over from other donors' samples. The CDR3 runs from the conserved cysteine through the conserved F or W. Each record gives: clone size, J gene, D gene, V gene, CDR3 protein, CDR3 DNA. A D gene is named only where the DNA matches it firmly. The listing skips clone size in some rows; elsewhere it reads once, few, many or a size class.

few | TRBJ1-2 | - | TRBV12-3/TRBV12-4 | CASRPPAGKRNYGYTF | TGTGCCAGCAGACCCCCGGCGGGCAAAAGGAACTATGGCTACACCTTC
many | TRBJ1-1 | - | TRBV10-3 | CAISGADLNTEAFF | TGTGCCATCAGTGGAGCAGACCTGAACACTGAAGCTTTCTTT
- | TRBJ2-1 | - | TRBV6-2/TRBV6-3 | CASSSSRDWAFAEQFF | TGTGCCAGCAGTTCCTCCCGGGACTGGGCCTTTGCTGAGCAGTTCTTC
few | TRBJ1-1 | - | TRBV6-6 | CASSYGPLNTEAFF | TGTGCCAGCAGTTACGGCCCGTTGAACACTGAAGCTTTCTTT
- | TRBJ2-7 | TRBD2 | TRBV5-4 | CASSLGRGGIDEQYF | TGTGCCAGCAGCTTGGGCCGGGGGGGGATTGACGAGCAGTACTTC
many | TRBJ2-7 | TRBD1 | TRBV7-9 | CASSPPLGTVSYEQYF | TGTGCCAGCAGCCCCCCCTTAGGGACAGTCTCCTACGAGCAGTACTTC
- | TRBJ2-5 | - | TRBV6-2/TRBV6-3 | CASSYPADGGETQYF | TGTGCCAGCAGTTACCCCGCAGACGGAGGAGAGACCCAGTACTTC
many | TRBJ2-7 | TRBD1 | TRBV7-9 | CASSPQPGTGGAGSYEQYF | TGTGCCAGCAGCCCTCAGCCCGGGACAGGGGGCGCAGGCTCCTACGAGCAGTACTTC
- | TRBJ1-2 | - | TRBV7-2 | CARSLEEQGRVGYNF | TGTGCCAGAAGCTTAGAGGAACAGGGTAGAGTCGGCTACAACTTC
- | TRBJ2-7 | - | TRBV7-9 | CASSSSDSNEQYF | TGTGCCAGCAGCTCCTCCGACTCCAACGAGCAGTACTTC
many | TRBJ2-3 | TRBD2 | TRBV12-3/TRBV12-4 | CASSPSGGNTDTQYF | TGTGCCAGCAGCCCTAGCGGGGGGAACACAGATACGCAGTATTTT
many | TRBJ2-7 | - | TRBV7-2 | CASSLVYEQYF | TGTGCCAGCAGCTTGGTCTACGAGCAGTACTTC
few | TRBJ1-2 | TRBD1 | TRBV12-3/TRBV12-4 | CASSHPAGTGVGYGYTF | TGTGCCAGCAGTCACCCAGCGGGGACAGGGGTTGGGTATGGCTACACCTTC
- | TRBJ2-1 | - | TRBV5-1 | CASSLVRSQGPHNEQFF | TGCGCCAGCAGCTTGGTTCGATCACAGGGACCCCACAATGAGCAGTTCTTC
many | TRBJ2-2 | TRBD2 | TRBV7-3 | CASSPIAGPATTGELFF | TGTGCCAGCAGCCCGATAGCGGGCCCCGCTACTACCGGGGAGCTGTTTTTT
few | TRBJ1-2 | TRBD1 | TRBV4-1 | CASSQEGQKFYGYTF | TGCGCCAGCAGCCAAGAGGGACAGAAATTCTATGGCTACACCTTC
many | TRBJ2-5 | - | TRBV7-9 | CASSSSGSETQYF | TGTGCCAGCAGCAGCTCAGGGTCTGAGACCCAGTACTTC